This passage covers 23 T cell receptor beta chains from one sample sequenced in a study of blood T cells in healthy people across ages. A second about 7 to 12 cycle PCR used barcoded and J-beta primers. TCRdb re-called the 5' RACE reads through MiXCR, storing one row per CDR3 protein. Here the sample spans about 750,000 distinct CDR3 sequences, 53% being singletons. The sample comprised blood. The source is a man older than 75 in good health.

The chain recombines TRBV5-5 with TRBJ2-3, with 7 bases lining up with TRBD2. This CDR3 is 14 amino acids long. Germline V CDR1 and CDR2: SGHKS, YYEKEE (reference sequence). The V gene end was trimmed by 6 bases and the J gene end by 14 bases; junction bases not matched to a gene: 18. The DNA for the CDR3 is TGTGCCAGCATGGATACGACTAGCACCAAATACGCGTATTTT. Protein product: CASMDTTSTKYAYF.

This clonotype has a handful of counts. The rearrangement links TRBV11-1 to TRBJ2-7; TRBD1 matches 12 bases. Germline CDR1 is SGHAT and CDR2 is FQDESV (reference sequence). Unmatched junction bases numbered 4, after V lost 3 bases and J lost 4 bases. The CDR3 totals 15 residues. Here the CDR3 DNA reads TGTGCCAGCAGCTTGCCGGGACAGGGGGCTTACGAGCAGTACTTC. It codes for CASSLPGQGAYEQYF.

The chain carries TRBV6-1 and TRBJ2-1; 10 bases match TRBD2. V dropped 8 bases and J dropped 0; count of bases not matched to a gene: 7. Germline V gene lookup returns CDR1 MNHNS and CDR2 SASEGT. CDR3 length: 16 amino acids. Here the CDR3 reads CASLGLARSSYNEQFF. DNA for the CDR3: TGTGCCAGCTTGGGACTAGCGAGAAGCTCCTACAATGAGCAGTTCTTC.

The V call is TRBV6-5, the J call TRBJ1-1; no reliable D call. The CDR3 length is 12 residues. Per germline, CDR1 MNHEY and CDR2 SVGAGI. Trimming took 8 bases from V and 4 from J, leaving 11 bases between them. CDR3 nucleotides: TGTGCCAGCGGCCCCGTTGGCACTGAAGCTTTCTTT. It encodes CASGPVGTEAFF.

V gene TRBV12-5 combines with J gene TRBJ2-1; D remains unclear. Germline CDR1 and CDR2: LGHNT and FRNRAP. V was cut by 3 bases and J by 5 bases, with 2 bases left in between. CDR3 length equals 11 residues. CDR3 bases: TGTGCTAGTGGTTTTCACAATGAGCAGTTCTTC. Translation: CASGFHNEQFF.

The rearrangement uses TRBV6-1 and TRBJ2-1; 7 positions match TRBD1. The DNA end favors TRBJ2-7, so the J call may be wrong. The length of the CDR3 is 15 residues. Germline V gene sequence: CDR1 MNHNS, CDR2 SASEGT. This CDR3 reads CASSGDRHNYNEQYF. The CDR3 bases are TGTGCCAGCAGTGGGGACAGACACAACTACAATGAGCAGTACTTC.

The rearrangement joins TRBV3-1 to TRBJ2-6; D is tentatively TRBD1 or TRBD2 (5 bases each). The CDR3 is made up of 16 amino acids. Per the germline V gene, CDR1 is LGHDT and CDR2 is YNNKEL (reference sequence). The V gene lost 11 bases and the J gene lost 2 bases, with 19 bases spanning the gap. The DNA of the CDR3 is TGTGCCGTCGACAGTCTAACGAGGGCTGGGGCCAACGTCCTGACTTTC. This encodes CAVDSLTRAGANVLTF. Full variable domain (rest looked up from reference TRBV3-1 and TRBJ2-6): DTAVSQTPKYLVTQMGNDKSIKCEQNLGHDTMYWYKQDSKKFLKIMFSYNNKELIINETVPNRFSPKSPDKAHLNLHINSLELGDSAVYFCAVDSLTRAGANVLTFGAGSRLTVL.

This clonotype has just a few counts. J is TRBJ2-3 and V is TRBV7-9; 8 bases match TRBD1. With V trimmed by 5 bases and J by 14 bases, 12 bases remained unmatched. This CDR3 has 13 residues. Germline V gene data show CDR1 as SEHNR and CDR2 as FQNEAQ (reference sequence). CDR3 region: CASSPGTGTYAYF. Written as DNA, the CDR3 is TGTGCCAGCAGCCCGGGGACAGGAACCTACGCGTATTTT.

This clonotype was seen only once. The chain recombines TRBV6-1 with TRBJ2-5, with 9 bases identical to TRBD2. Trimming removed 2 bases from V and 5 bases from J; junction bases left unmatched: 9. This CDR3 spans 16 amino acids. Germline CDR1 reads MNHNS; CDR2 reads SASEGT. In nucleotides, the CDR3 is TGTGCCAGCAGTGAAATTTGGGGGACTAGCAAGGAGACCCAGTACTTC. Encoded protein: CASSEIWGTSKETQYF.

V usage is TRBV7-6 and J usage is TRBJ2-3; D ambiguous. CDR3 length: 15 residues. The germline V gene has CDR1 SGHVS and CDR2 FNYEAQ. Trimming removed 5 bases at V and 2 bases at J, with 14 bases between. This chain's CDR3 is CASSPTKGLTDTQYF. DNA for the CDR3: TGTGCCAGCAGCCCAACTAAAGGGCTCACAGATACGCAGTATTTT.

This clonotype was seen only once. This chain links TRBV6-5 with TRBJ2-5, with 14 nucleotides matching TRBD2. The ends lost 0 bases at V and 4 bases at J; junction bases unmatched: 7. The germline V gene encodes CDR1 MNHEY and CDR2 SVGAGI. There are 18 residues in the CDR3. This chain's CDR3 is CASSYSGLAGGLVETQYF. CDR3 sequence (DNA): TGTGCCAGCAGTTACTCCGGACTAGCGGGAGGTCTTGTAGAGACCCAGTACTTC.

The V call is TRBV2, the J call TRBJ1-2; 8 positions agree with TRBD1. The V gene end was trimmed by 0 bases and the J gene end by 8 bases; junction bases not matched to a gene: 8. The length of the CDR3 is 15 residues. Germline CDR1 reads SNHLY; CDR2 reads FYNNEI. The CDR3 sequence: CASSEALPGGLGYTF. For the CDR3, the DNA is TGTGCCAGCAGTGAAGCGCTTCCAGGGGGCTTAGGCTACACCTTC.

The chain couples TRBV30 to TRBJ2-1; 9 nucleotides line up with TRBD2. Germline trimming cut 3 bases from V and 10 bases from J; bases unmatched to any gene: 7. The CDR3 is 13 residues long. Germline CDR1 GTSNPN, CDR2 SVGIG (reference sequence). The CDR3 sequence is CAWRAGAGGEQFF. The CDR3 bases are TGTGCCTGGAGGGCCGGAGCGGGAGGCGAGCAGTTCTTC.

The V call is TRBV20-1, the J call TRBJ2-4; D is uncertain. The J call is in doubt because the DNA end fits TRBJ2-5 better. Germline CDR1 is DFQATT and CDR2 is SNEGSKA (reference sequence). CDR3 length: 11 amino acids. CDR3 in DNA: TGCAGTGACGGAAGACAAGAGACCCAGTACTTC. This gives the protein CSDGRQETQYF.

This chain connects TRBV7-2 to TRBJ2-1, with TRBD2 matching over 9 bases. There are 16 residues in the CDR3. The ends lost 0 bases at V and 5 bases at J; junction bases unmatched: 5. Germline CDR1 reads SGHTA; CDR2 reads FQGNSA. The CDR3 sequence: CASSLAAGGSHNEQFF. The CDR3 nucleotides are TGTGCCAGCAGCTTAGCGGCGGGAGGGTCCCACAATGAGCAGTTCTTC.

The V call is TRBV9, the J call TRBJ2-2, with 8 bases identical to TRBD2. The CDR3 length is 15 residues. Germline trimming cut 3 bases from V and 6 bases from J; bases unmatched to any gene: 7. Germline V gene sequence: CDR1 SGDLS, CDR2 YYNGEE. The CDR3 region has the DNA TGTGCCAGCAGCGGGGGGACTAGAAACCCCGGGGAGCTGTTTTTT. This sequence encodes CASSGGTRNPGELFF.

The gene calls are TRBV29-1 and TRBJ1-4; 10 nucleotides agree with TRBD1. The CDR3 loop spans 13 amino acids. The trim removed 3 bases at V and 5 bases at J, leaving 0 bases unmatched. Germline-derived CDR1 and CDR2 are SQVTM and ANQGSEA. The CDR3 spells CSVETGGNEKLFF. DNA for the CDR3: TGCAGCGTTGAGACAGGGGGCAATGAAAAACTGTTTTTT.

CDR3 DNA: TGTGCCACCAGTGCAGGGCTGGATGAGCAGTTCTTC. Its protein product is CATSAGLDEQFF. The gene calls are TRBV24-1 and TRBJ2-1; possible D gene TRBD1, 5 bases. Between the trimmed V and J ends, which lost 5 bases and 8 bases, there was a span of 9 bases. Germline V gene lookup returns CDR1 KGHDR and CDR2 SFDVKD. The CDR3 totals 12 residues.

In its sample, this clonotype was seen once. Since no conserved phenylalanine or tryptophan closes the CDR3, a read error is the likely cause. This chain's CDR3 is CASSQTGVGDTDTQYL. Written as DNA, the CDR3 is TGCGCCAGCAGCCAAACCGGGGTCGGGGACACAGATACGCAGTATTTA. V and J are TRBV4-1 and TRBJ2-3, with D possibly TRBD2 on 5 matching bases. Germline assignment: CDR1 MGHRA and CDR2 YSYEKL. Trimming took off 2 bases at V and 2 bases at J, with 14 bases between the two ends. This CDR3 comprises 16 residues.

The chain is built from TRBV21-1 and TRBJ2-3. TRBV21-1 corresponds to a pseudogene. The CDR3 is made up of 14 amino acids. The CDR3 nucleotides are TGTGCCAGCAGCAAAGCTGAGATTACAGATACGCAGTATTTT. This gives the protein CASSKAEITDTQYF.

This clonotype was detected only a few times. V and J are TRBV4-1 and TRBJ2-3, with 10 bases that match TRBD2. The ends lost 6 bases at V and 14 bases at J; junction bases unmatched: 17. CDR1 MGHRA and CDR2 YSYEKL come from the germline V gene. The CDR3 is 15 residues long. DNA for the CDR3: TGCGCCAGCAGACCCATAGCGGGAGGTAACAGATACGCGTATTTT. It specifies CASRPIAGGNRYAYF.

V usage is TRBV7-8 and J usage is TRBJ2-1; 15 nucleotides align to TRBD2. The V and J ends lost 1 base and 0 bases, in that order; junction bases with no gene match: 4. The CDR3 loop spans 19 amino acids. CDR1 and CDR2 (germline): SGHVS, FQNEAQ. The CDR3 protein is CASSLVGLAGGSSYNEQFF. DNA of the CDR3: TGTGCCAGCAGCTTAGTAGGACTAGCGGGAGGGAGCTCCTACAATGAGCAGTTCTTC.

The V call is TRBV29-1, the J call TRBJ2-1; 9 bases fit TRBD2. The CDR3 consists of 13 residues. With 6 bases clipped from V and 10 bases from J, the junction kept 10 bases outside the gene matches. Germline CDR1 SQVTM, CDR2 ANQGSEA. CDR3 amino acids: CSVAGLAGYEQFF. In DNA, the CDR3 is TGCAGCGTCGCGGGACTAGCCGGATACGAGCAGTTCTTC.